Presented here are 9 T cell receptor beta chains from one specimen sequenced in a study of molecular identifiers for immune sequencing clone quantification. TCRdb reanalysed the PCR reads using MiXCR and keeps one entry per CDR3 protein. The sample carries tens of thousands of distinct CDR3 sequences, 36% recorded once. Sequenced input: naive CD8+ T cells from blood, with Jurkat cell RNA spiked in. Subset defined: FACS-sorted CD8+CD4-CCR7+CD45RA+ naive T cells. The receptor set was obtained from a human donor in good health. Some libraries in this study had Jurkat cell RNA spiked in.

Comment on this clonotype: A much larger clone sits a single nucleotide away, making a read error possible. This chain uses TRBV28 with TRBJ2-7; no definite D call. CDR3 size: 10 residues. In germline, CDR1 is MDHEN, CDR2 SYDVKM. The CDR3 bases are TGTGCCAACAGTTTTGTCGAGCAGTACTTC. This sequence encodes CANSFVEQYF.

This clonotype has ten or more counts. The chain uses TRBV27 and TRBJ1-4; no firm D call. Trimming stripped 6 bases from V and 8 bases from J, with 13 bases between. The germline CDR1 and CDR2 sequences are MNHEY and SMNVEV (reference sequence). This CDR3 has 13 amino acids. CDR3 amino acids: CASRADTREKLFF. CDR3 coding DNA: TGTGCCAGCAGGGCGGATACAAGGGAAAAACTGTTTTTT.

This clonotype was seen many times. J is TRBJ1-3 and V is TRBV2; D is possibly TRBD1 (6 bases). This CDR3 region has 15 residues. From germline, CDR1 is SNHLY and CDR2 FYNNEI. Between the trimmed V and J ends, which lost 7 bases and 0 bases, there was a span of 13 bases. CDR3 coding DNA: TGTGCCAGCACCTGGGACACCAGCTCTGGAAACACCATATATTTT. This sequence encodes CASTWDTSSGNTIYF.

In its sample, this clonotype was seen a few times. The V gene is TRBV6-5, the J gene TRBJ2-5; no clear D gene. Trimming pared 0 bases from V and 3 bases from J, leaving 11 bases between. The CDR3 is 15 residues long. Germline loops: CDR1 MNHEY, CDR2 SVGAGI. Here the CDR3 DNA reads TGTGCCAGCAGTTACTCGCTGGGGTCGGAAGAGACCCAGTACTTC. Its protein product is CASSYSLGSEETQYF.

Of note for this clonotype: Because the CDR3 is missing its conserved closing phenylalanine or tryptophan, this is likely a read error. The chain carries TRBV29-1 and TRBJ2-7; D remains unclear. The CDR3 spans 11 residues. CDR1 is SQVTM and CDR2 is ANQGSEA in the germline V gene. Trimming pared 0 bases from V and 6 bases from J, leaving 6 bases between. The DNA for the CDR3 is TGCAGCGTTGAAGAAGGGCGCGAGCAGTACCTC. It codes for CSVEEGREQYL.

The chain recombines TRBV11-2 with TRBJ2-6; 10 positions agree with TRBD2. V lost 1 base and J lost 0; bases outside the gene matches: 9. Germline assignment: CDR1 SGHAT and CDR2 FQNNGV. The CDR3 is made up of 20 amino acids. CDR3 residues: CASSLVLAGEIVSGANVLTF. Here the CDR3 DNA reads TGTGCCAGCAGCTTAGTCCTAGCGGGAGAGATTGTCTCTGGGGCCAACGTCCTGACTTTC.

The chain recombines TRBV7-6 with TRBJ1-2; 7 bases map to TRBD1. The CDR3 is made up of 17 amino acids. Trimming removed 5 bases from V and 4 bases from J; junction bases left unmatched: 16. CDR1 is SGHVS, CDR2 FNYEAQ, per germline. The CDR3 nucleotides read TGTGCCAGCAGCGGACCAGGACAGGTTTTTAGTCCCTATGGCTACACCTTC. Its translation: CASSGPGQVFSPYGYTF.

The sample holds many counts of this clonotype. The chain has TRBV28 and TRBJ2-7; 8 bases agree with TRBD1. V dropped 6 bases and J dropped 5; count of bases not matched to a gene: 15. Germline V gene data show CDR1 as MDHEN and CDR2 as SYDVKM. This CDR3 has 16 amino acids. The CDR3 coding sequence is TGTGCCAGCAGAAGTAATCCGGGACAGGCGCCCCACGAGCAGTACTTC. Translation gives CASRSNPGQAPHEQYF.

A word on this clonotype: The junction departs from the called germline gene at one end, perhaps through a read error. The rearrangement uses TRBV6-2 or TRBV6-3 and TRBJ2-7; 7 bases line up with TRBD2. The CDR3 extends over 13 amino acids. Germline V lookup: CDR1 MNHEY, CDR2 SVGEGT. The CDR3 loop reads CATGTTSSSEQYF. The CDR3 DNA is TGTGCCACCGGGACTACATCTTCCTCCGAGCAGTACTTC.